Each of the 24 T cell receptor beta chains below was sequenced from the same sample in a study of T cells in Graves' hyperthyroidism and ophthalmopathy (dated by TCRdb to the late 2010s). Libraries were prepared through multiplex PCR. TCRdb records Illumina HiSeq 2000 as the sequencer. The TCR beta CDR3 regions were amplified from RNA transcripts. A first-round RT-PCR of the TCR CDR3 used the HTBI primer set with the Qiagen OneStep RT-PCR kit. TCRdb trimmed the raw reads at Q25, called clones with MiXCR and kept productive beta chains. Rows merge per CDR3 protein into single entries with the most common DNA and genes. The sample has about 200,000 distinct CDR3 sequences on record, roughly 17% of them singletons. The leading ten clones occupy 40% to 65% of the sample. What was sequenced was blood. The receptor set was obtained from a woman aged 45-59 years with Graves' hyperthyroidism.

This sequence joins TRBV29-1 and TRBJ2-3, with D maybe TRBD1 (5 bases). Trimming cost V 4 bases and J 5 bases, with 10 bases left between them. Germline values: CDR1 SQVTM, CDR2 ANQGSEA. The CDR3 is 12 amino acids. CDR3 sequence reads: CSVGQGGDTQYF. DNA of the CDR3: TGCAGCGTTGGTCAGGGTGGAGATACGCAGTATTTT.

This clonotype was seen only once. The chain uses TRBV18 and TRBJ1-1; D possibly corresponds to TRBD1 (5 bases). The CDR3 covers 14 residues. Germline lookup yields CDR1 KGHSH and CDR2 LQKENI. Trimming took off 6 bases at V and 1 base at J, with 12 bases between the two ends. The CDR3 protein is CASSRDGGNTEAFF. The CDR3 DNA reads as TGTGCCAGCTCCCGGGACGGGGGGAACACTGAAGCTTTCTTT.

The table lists this clonotype with many counts. This CDR3 reads CASSLGGTGYDEQFF. As DNA, the CDR3 is TGTGCCAGCAGTTTAGGTGGGACAGGGTATGATGAGCAGTTCTTC. The V and J genes are TRBV12-3 or TRBV12-4 and TRBJ2-1; 9 bases match TRBD1. V lost 1 base and J lost 8; bases outside the gene matches: 6. CDR3 length: 15 residues.

This clonotype came up many times. This chain connects TRBV7-9 to TRBJ2-7; 7 nucleotides align to TRBD1. The CDR3 totals 16 residues. CDR1 is SEHNR, CDR2 FQNEAQ, per germline (reference sequence). V shed 0 bases and J 0 bases; nucleotides not matched to a gene: 5. The CDR3 loop is CASSLAQGGSSYEQYF. The CDR3 DNA follows: TGTGCCAGCAGCTTAGCGCAAGGGGGCAGCTCCTACGAGCAGTACTTC.

In this sample, this clonotype turned up a few times. This chain uses TRBV20-1 with TRBJ1-3, with 7 bases lining up with TRBD1. This CDR3 has 16 residues. Germline CDR1 reads DFQATT; CDR2 reads SNEGSKA (reference sequence). Losses at the gene ends were 0 bases for V and 4 bases for J; bases not matched to a gene: 9. CDR3 residues: CSARDNTGAGGNTIYF. CDR3 bases: TGCAGTGCTAGAGATAACACAGGGGCAGGCGGAAACACCATATATTTT.

This clonotype showed up many times. V is TRBV12-3 or TRBV12-4 and J is TRBJ2-3, with TRBD2 matching over 7 bases. CDR3 length equals 15 residues. J was trimmed by 2 bases and V by 1 base; bases with no gene match: 3. The chain's CDR3 is CASSLGAGPTDTQYF. In DNA, the CDR3 is TGTGCCAGCAGTTTAGGAGCGGGGCCCACAGATACGCAGTATTTT.

At least ten counts were recorded for this clonotype. The chain employs TRBV11-2 and TRBJ2-1; D unclear. Germline CDR1 and CDR2: SGHAT and FQNNGV. The CDR3 sequence is 15 residues long. Trimming pared 5 bases from V and 7 bases from J, leaving 18 bases between. CDR3 region: CASSPRAPLGNEQFF. The CDR3 bases are TGTGCCAGCAGCCCCCGGGCCCCGTTGGGGAATGAGCAGTTCTTC.

This chain connects TRBV20-1 to TRBJ2-3, with 12 bases identical to TRBD2. V lost 7 bases, J lost 6 bases, and 11 bases stayed unmatched. Per germline, CDR1 DFQATT and CDR2 SNEGSKA (reference sequence). The CDR3 sequence is 15 residues long. The CDR3 bases are TGCAGTGTCAGGACTAGCGGGACTCGTCGGGATACGCAGTATTTT. It specifies CSVRTSGTRRDTQYF.

At least ten counts were recorded for this clonotype. This sequence joins TRBV5-6 and TRBJ2-1; 13 bases agree with TRBD2. This CDR3 region has 17 residues. Germline V gene data show CDR1 as SGHDT and CDR2 as YYEEEE. The V gene end was trimmed by 4 bases and the J gene end by 4 bases; junction bases not matched to a gene: 8. The CDR3 region has the DNA TGTGCCAGCAGCCAGCCGGGACTAGCGGGACCTTACAATGAGCAGTTCTTC. This gives the protein CASSQPGLAGPYNEQFF.

This clonotype was counted ten times or more. The chain has TRBV30 and TRBJ1-2; D is ambiguous. The CDR3 runs to 13 residues. The germline gives CDR1 GTSNPN, CDR2 SVGIG (reference sequence). V was cut by 0 bases and J by 3 bases, with 8 bases left in between. The CDR3 nucleotides read TGTGCCTGGAGTGTAGAGGCCGACTATGGCTACACCTTC. Its protein product is CAWSVEADYGYTF.

The genes are TRBV14 and TRBJ2-1; D is possibly TRBD1 (5 bases). Germline CDR1 SGHDN, CDR2 FVKESK. Between the trimmed V and J ends, which lost 0 bases and 3 bases, there was a span of 12 bases. This CDR3 is built from 16 residues. CDR3 nucleotides: TGTGCCAGCAGCCAAGATCAGGGCGAGAGCTACAATGAGCAGTTCTTC. Translated, it gives CASSQDQGESYNEQFF.

This clonotype was counted a few times. CDR3 coding DNA: TGCGCCAGCAGCCCTGGTGGCGGGACAGGTGGTCAGCCCCAGCATTTT. Translated, it gives CASSPGGGTGGQPQHF. The V gene is TRBV5-1, the J gene TRBJ1-5, with 8 bases aligning to TRBD1. Germline V gene data show CDR1 as SGHRS and CDR2 as YFSETQ. V gave up 4 bases and J gave up 6 bases; unmatched junction bases: 12. The CDR3 has 16 residues.

This clonotype was observed a few times. The V and J genes are TRBV5-1 and TRBJ2-2; no definite D call. The CDR3 spans 14 residues. Germline CDR1 SGHRS, CDR2 YFSETQ. V gave up 4 bases and J gave up 7 bases, with 14 bases separating them. In DNA form, the CDR3 reads TGCGCCAGCAGCCCCCAGCGTGTCGACGGGGAGCTGTTTTTT. Translation gives CASSPQRVDGELFF.

This clonotype was observed many times. The chain joins TRBV27 to TRBJ1-4, with D possibly TRBD1 on 5 matching bases. Germline V gene lookup returns CDR1 MNHEY and CDR2 SMNVEV (reference sequence). V lost 3 bases and J lost 7, with 12 bases in between. The CDR3 is 14 residues long. The CDR3 region has the DNA TGTGCCAGCAGTTTGGGGGGTATGGGTGAAAAACTGTTTTTT. This gives the protein CASSLGGMGEKLFF.

The sample holds many counts of this clonotype. V and J are TRBV6-1 and TRBJ1-5; D gene unclear. Between the trimmed V and J ends, which lost 6 bases and 0 bases, there was a span of 15 bases. The CDR3 is 16 amino acids. Germline loops: CDR1 MNHNS, CDR2 SASEGT. In DNA form, the CDR3 reads TGTGCCAGCAGACCCACTGGGGTAGGTAGCAATCAGCCCCAGCATTTT. Its translation is CASRPTGVGSNQPQHF.

This clonotype was counted a single time. The chain couples TRBV9 to TRBJ2-1; 11 bases agree with TRBD1. CDR3 size: 15 residues. Germline CDR1 is SGDLS and CDR2 is YYNGEE. V lost 5 bases to trimming and J lost 7 bases; unmatched junction nucleotides: 8. Written as DNA, the CDR3 is TGTGCCAGCAGGCCCGGGACAGGGGGGGGGAATGAGCAGTTCTTC. This translates into CASRPGTGGGNEQFF.

This clonotype was recorded a few times. The rearrangement uses TRBV20-1 and TRBJ2-3; D is undetermined. This CDR3 spans 14 amino acids. CDR1 is DFQATT, CDR2 SNEGSKA, per germline (reference sequence). The germline V and J ends were trimmed by 6 bases and 0 bases, with 13 bases remaining between them. The CDR3 sequence: CSANFALSTDTQYF. In DNA form, the CDR3 reads TGCAGTGCAAATTTCGCACTTAGCACAGATACGCAGTATTTT.

Worth noting for this clonotype: This may be a read error, as it is one base from a much larger clone. The rearrangement uses TRBV20-1 and TRBJ2-3; D remains unclear. V was shortened by 4 bases and J by 8 bases, with 10 bases between the two germline ends. Germline CDR1 and CDR2: DFQATT and SNEGSKA (reference sequence). This CDR3 spans 11 amino acids. The CDR3 bases are TGCAGTGCTACGAACGCAGGTACGCAGTATTTT. The encoded protein is CSATNAGTQYF.

At least ten counts were recorded for this clonotype. The junction and the germline gene differ at one end; a read error may be behind it. The J gene is TRBJ2-3, the V gene TRBV28; tentatively, D is TRBD1 (6 bases). Germline lookup yields CDR1 MDHEN and CDR2 SYDVKM. There are 15 residues in the CDR3. The CDR3 DNA sequence: TGTGCCAGCAGGGCCAGGGGTGGGGGCACAAATACGCAGTATTTT. Protein product: CASRARGGGTNTQYF.

Many counts were recorded for this clonotype. The J gene is TRBJ2-1, the V gene TRBV6-1, with no clear D. The CDR3 has 12 residues. Germline CDR1 reads MNHNS; CDR2 reads SASEGT. Deletions cut 4 bases from V and 8 bases from J, with 9 bases between. The chain's CDR3 is CASSGGFYEQFF. The CDR3 nucleotides are TGTGCCAGCAGTGGGGGTTTCTATGAGCAGTTCTTC.

This clonotype was seen repeatedly, ten times or more. The CDR3 DNA follows: TGTGCCAGCAGCTTAGGTTCAAAAGAGACCCAGTACTTC. It is translated as CASSLGSKETQYF. This chain uses TRBV7-6 with TRBJ2-5; D is unresolved. Trimming took 1 base from V and 3 from J, leaving 6 bases between them. CDR1 and CDR2 (germline): SGHVS, FNYEAQ. The CDR3 totals 13 residues.

The chain is built from TRBV5-1 and TRBJ2-1, with TRBD2 identical over 7 bases. The CDR3 runs 14 residues. From germline, CDR1 is SGHRS and CDR2 YFSETQ. The V and J ends lost 4 bases and 4 bases, in that order; junction bases with no gene match: 5. The CDR3 bases are TGCGCCAGCAGCACCCTAGCGGTATACAATGAGCAGTTCTTC. Translation gives CASSTLAVYNEQFF.

This clonotype was recorded many times. The chain couples TRBV12-3 or TRBV12-4 to TRBJ1-6; 7 nucleotides line up with TRBD1. With 4 bases clipped from V and 10 bases from J, the junction kept 13 bases outside the gene matches. The CDR3 has 16 amino acids. CDR3 region: CASSSPSLGGVSPLHF. The CDR3 coding sequence is TGTGCCAGCAGTTCCCCCTCGTTAGGGGGCGTATCACCCCTCCACTTT.

The rearrangement links TRBV19 to TRBJ2-7, with D possibly matching TRBD1 (5 bases). The germline gives CDR1 LNHDA, CDR2 SQIVND (reference sequence). The length of the CDR3 is 15 residues. V lost 6 bases to trimming and J lost 2 bases, with 17 bases between them. CDR3 bases: TGTGCCAGTAGACCCCAGGGCAAAAATACCTACGAGCAGTACTTC. It codes for CASRPQGKNTYEQYF.